This TCR beta chain emerged from a study of identical twins. It was template switching that added a universal primer site, and there were unique molecular identifiers on the cDNA. TCRdb re-called the 5' RACE reads with MiXCR, one entry per CDR3 protein. The sample contains more than 350,000 distinct CDR3 sequences, approximately 9.1% of which appear only once. This clonotype occurred many times. Its antigen is currently unknown. Germline is not matched at one junction end, which may reflect a read error. Study outcomes and limitations: Without tracking the same donors, conclusions rested on cross-sectional statistical analysis. With beta out-of-frame sequences, excess sharing by twins was weaker.

Donors uniformly comprised healthy Caucasians. The receptor was derived from a woman aged 45-59 years in good health. Sequencing was done on a sample of naive T cells sorted from blood.

The CDR3 sequence is CSVQEGGTEAFF. CDR3 bases: TGCAGCGTTCAAGAGGGGGGGACTGAAGCTTTCTTT. The chain recombines TRBV29-1 with TRBJ1-1, with D maybe TRBD1 (6 bases). CDR1 and CDR2 (germline): SQVTM, ANQGSEA. The CDR3 has 12 amino acids.